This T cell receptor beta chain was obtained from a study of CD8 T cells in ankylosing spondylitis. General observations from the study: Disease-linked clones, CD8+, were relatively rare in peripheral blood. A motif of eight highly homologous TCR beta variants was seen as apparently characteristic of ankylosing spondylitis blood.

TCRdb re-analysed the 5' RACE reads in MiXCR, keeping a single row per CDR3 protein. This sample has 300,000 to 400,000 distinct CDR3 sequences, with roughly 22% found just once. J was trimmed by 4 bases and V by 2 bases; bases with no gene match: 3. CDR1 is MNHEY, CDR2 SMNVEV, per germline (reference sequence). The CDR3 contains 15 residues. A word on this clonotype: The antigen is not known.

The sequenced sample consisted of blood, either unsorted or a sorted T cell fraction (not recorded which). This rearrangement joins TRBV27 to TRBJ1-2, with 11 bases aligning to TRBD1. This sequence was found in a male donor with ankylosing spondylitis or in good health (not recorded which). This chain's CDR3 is CASSLRTGGGYGYTF. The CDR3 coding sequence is TGTGCCAGCAGTTTACGGACAGGGGGCGGCTATGGCTACACCTTC.